A selection of T cell receptor beta chains follows, all from one sample in a study of metastatic and nonmetastatic thyroid tumors. TCRdb used MiXCR to call clones anew from the PCR reads. Of over 30,000 clones listed, 7% to 9% are singletons. The sequenced sample was blood. The receptors originated from a female donor with papillary thyroid cancer or a benign thyroid nodule (not recorded which). Some clones in this sample may be carry-over from other donors' samples. The CDR3 runs from the conserved cysteine through the conserved F or W. D genes are given only for firm matches. Size values are once, few and many counts, or a class for expanded clones, and some rows have none.

d_gene: -; abundance: many; j_gene: TRBJ2-3; len: 13; v_gene: TRBV6-2/TRBV6-3; CDR3nt: TGTGCCAGCAGTATATCTAGCACAGATACGCAGTATTTT; CDR3aa: CASSISSTDTQYF
d_gene: -; abundance: many; j_gene: TRBJ1-1; len: 15; v_gene: TRBV6-2/TRBV6-3; CDR3nt: TGTGCCAGCAGTTACTCCCCGGGCTTGAACACTGAAGCTTTCTTT; CDR3aa: CASSYSPGLNTEAFF
d_gene: -; abundance: many; j_gene: TRBJ1-1; len: 18; v_gene: TRBV5-1; CDR3nt: TGCGCCAGCAGCTTGTTGGGCCAGGGAGGATCCTATAACACTGAAGCTTTCTTT; CDR3aa: CASSLLGQGGSYNTEAFF
d_gene: -; abundance: many; j_gene: TRBJ1-1; len: 13; v_gene: TRBV5-6; CDR3nt: TGTGCCAGTGCTACAGGGATGGTCACTGAAGCTTTCTTT; CDR3aa: CASATGMVTEAFF
d_gene: -; abundance: many; j_gene: TRBJ2-1; len: 16; v_gene: TRBV6-4; CDR3nt: TGTGCCAGCAGCCCTGAGAGGGTTGGGTTAGGCAATGAGCAGTTCTTC; CDR3aa: CASSPERVGLGNEQFF
d_gene: -; abundance: many; j_gene: TRBJ1-4; len: 14; v_gene: TRBV20-1; CDR3nt: TGCAGTGCGGCCAGGACCGAAACTAATGAAAAACTGTTTTTT; CDR3aa: CSAARTETNEKLFF
d_gene: TRBD1; abundance: many; j_gene: TRBJ2-7; len: 17; v_gene: TRBV7-2; CDR3nt: TGTGCCAGCAGCTTAGCTCCGGTGGGACAGGGAACCTACGAGCAGTACTTC; CDR3aa: CASSLAPVGQGTYEQYF
d_gene: -; abundance: many; j_gene: TRBJ2-2; len: 16; v_gene: TRBV19; CDR3nt: TGTGCCAGTGAGCCCCTAGCAAGACGAAACACCGGGGAGCTGTTTTTT; CDR3aa: CASEPLARRNTGELFF
d_gene: -; abundance: many; j_gene: TRBJ1-2; len: 14; v_gene: TRBV10-2; CDR3nt: TGCGCCAGCCAGTCCGGCCCGCGCTACTATGGCTACACCTTC; CDR3aa: CASQSGPRYYGYTF
d_gene: -; abundance: many; j_gene: TRBJ2-3; len: 18; v_gene: TRBV7-2; CDR3nt: TGTGCCAGCAGCTTGGCACTCTGGGCGGTCTCTAGCACAGATACGCAGTATTTT; CDR3aa: CASSLALWAVSSTDTQYF
d_gene: -; abundance: many; j_gene: TRBJ2-1; len: 18; v_gene: TRBV19; CDR3nt: TGTGCCAGCGTACAGGGGGCGGTGAGCGGGAGGTACTACAATGAGCAGTTCTTC; CDR3aa: CASVQGAVSGRYYNEQFF
d_gene: -; abundance: many; j_gene: TRBJ2-7; len: 15; v_gene: TRBV12-3/TRBV12-4; CDR3nt: TGTGCCAGCAGTTTACGGGGCTGGTTGTTGGACGAGCAGTACTTC; CDR3aa: CASSLRGWLLDEQYF
d_gene: -; abundance: few; j_gene: TRBJ1-1; len: 15; v_gene: TRBV5-6; CDR3nt: TGTGCCAGCAGCTTGGCAGGGTACGGTAGGACTGAAGCTCTCTTT; CDR3aa: CASSLAGYGRTEALF
d_gene: -; abundance: many; j_gene: TRBJ2-7; len: 14; v_gene: TRBV29-1; CDR3nt: TGCAGCGTTAAAGAGGCAGGAGGTGTTTACGAGCAGTACTTC; CDR3aa: CSVKEAGGVYEQYF
d_gene: -; abundance: -; j_gene: TRBJ2-2; len: 17; v_gene: TRBV11-1; CDR3nt: TGTGCCAGCAGCCCTCGCCCCGGGAAGGGGCGAAAAGGGGAGCTGTTTTTT; CDR3aa: CASSPRPGKGRKGELFF
d_gene: TRBD1; abundance: many; j_gene: TRBJ2-7; len: 12; v_gene: TRBV27; CDR3nt: TGTGCCAGTAGGGACAGGGTCTACGAGCAGTACTTC; CDR3aa: CASRDRVYEQYF
d_gene: TRBD2; abundance: many; j_gene: TRBJ2-7; len: 14; v_gene: TRBV7-6; CDR3nt: TGTGCCAGCAGCTTATCACTAGCGGGCTACGAGCAGTACTTC; CDR3aa: CASSLSLAGYEQYF
d_gene: TRBD2; abundance: many; j_gene: TRBJ2-5; len: 15; v_gene: TRBV5-1; CDR3nt: TGCGCCAGCAGCTTTCGCGGGAGCCAGGGAGAGACCCAGTACTTC; CDR3aa: CASSFRGSQGETQYF
d_gene: -; abundance: many; j_gene: TRBJ2-1; len: 14; v_gene: TRBV11-3; CDR3nt: TGTGCCAGCAGCCCTGACAGGCTAGTCAATGAGCAGTTCTTC; CDR3aa: CASSPDRLVNEQFF
d_gene: TRBD2; abundance: many; j_gene: TRBJ2-2; len: 17; v_gene: TRBV3-1; CDR3nt: TGTGCCAGCAGCAAGCGAACTAGCGGGGGGACCACCGGGGAGCTGTTTTTT; CDR3aa: CASSKRTSGGTTGELFF
d_gene: -; abundance: many; j_gene: TRBJ1-6; len: 14; v_gene: TRBV19; CDR3nt: TGTGCCAGTAGTATGAACAGGTTTTGGTCACCCCTCCACTTT; CDR3aa: CASSMNRFWSPLHF
d_gene: -; abundance: many; j_gene: TRBJ2-3; len: 14; v_gene: TRBV20-1; CDR3nt: TGCAGTGCTAGACCCCTGGGAACAGAGCATACGCAGTATTTT; CDR3aa: CSARPLGTEHTQYF
d_gene: TRBD1; abundance: many; j_gene: TRBJ1-4; len: 16; v_gene: TRBV5-1; CDR3nt: TGCGCCAGCAGCTTGGGACAGGGGGCCCGAGGTGAAAAACTGTTTTTT; CDR3aa: CASSLGQGARGEKLFF
d_gene: -; abundance: many; j_gene: TRBJ2-5; len: 15; v_gene: TRBV19; CDR3nt: TGTGCCAGTAGTCCCGGAAAGAATCCAGGGGAGACCCAGTACTTC; CDR3aa: CASSPGKNPGETQYF
d_gene: -; abundance: many; j_gene: TRBJ1-5; len: 12; v_gene: TRBV20-1; CDR3nt: TGCAGTGCTAGCCTGAGCAATCAGCCCCAGCATTTT; CDR3aa: CSASLSNQPQHF
d_gene: -; abundance: many; j_gene: TRBJ2-3; len: 14; v_gene: TRBV7-9; CDR3nt: TGTGCCAGCAGCTGGCAAAATCGGGGAGATACGCAGTATTTT; CDR3aa: CASSWQNRGDTQYF
d_gene: TRBD1; abundance: many; j_gene: TRBJ1-1; len: 15; v_gene: TRBV6-2/TRBV6-3; CDR3nt: TGTGCCAGCAGTAAAGGGGACAGGGGGCGCACTGAAGCTTTCTTT; CDR3aa: CASSKGDRGRTEAFF
d_gene: -; abundance: many; j_gene: TRBJ2-7; len: 16; v_gene: TRBV3-1; CDR3nt: TGTGCCAGCAGCCAAGATCTACGGGGAGCCTCCTACGAGCAGTACTTC; CDR3aa: CASSQDLRGASYEQYF
d_gene: -; abundance: -; j_gene: TRBJ2-5; len: 12; v_gene: TRBV5-4; CDR3nt: TGTGCCAGCAGCCATTTTGGGGAGACCCAGTACTTC; CDR3aa: CASSHFGETQYF
d_gene: TRBD1; abundance: many; j_gene: TRBJ2-1; len: 15; v_gene: TRBV5-1; CDR3nt: TGCGCCAGCAGCTCGGGACAGGGGACCTACAATGAGCAGTTCTTC; CDR3aa: CASSSGQGTYNEQFF
d_gene: TRBD1; abundance: many; j_gene: TRBJ2-1; len: 14; v_gene: TRBV20-1; CDR3nt: TGCAGTGCACCCGGGACAGGGGTCGACAATGAGCAGTTCTTC; CDR3aa: CSAPGTGVDNEQFF
d_gene: -; abundance: few; j_gene: TRBJ2-1; len: 14; v_gene: TRBV5-6; CDR3nt: TGTGCCAGCAGCTTGGTGACTGGTCACAATGAGCAGTTCTTC; CDR3aa: CASSLVTGHNEQFF
d_gene: -; abundance: many; j_gene: TRBJ2-4; len: 16; v_gene: TRBV3-1; CDR3nt: TGTGCCAGCAGCCAAGACTCCGCGACTAGTAGGAACATTCAGTACTTC; CDR3aa: CASSQDSATSRNIQYF
d_gene: TRBD1; abundance: many; j_gene: TRBJ1-6; len: 16; v_gene: TRBV4-3; CDR3nt: TGCGCCAGCGGAAGGACAGGGGCGGGTAGTAATTCACCCCTCCACTTT; CDR3aa: CASGRTGAGSNSPLHF
d_gene: TRBD1; abundance: many; j_gene: TRBJ2-7; len: 13; v_gene: TRBV7-8; CDR3nt: TGTGCCAGCAGAACAGGGGGCGGCTACGAGCAGTACTTC; CDR3aa: CASRTGGGYEQYF
d_gene: -; abundance: many; j_gene: TRBJ2-7; len: 13; v_gene: TRBV7-6; CDR3nt: TGTGCCAGCAGCTCCTTGGCGGGTTACGAGCAGTACTTC; CDR3aa: CASSSLAGYEQYF
d_gene: -; abundance: many; j_gene: TRBJ2-1; len: 12; v_gene: TRBV7-9; CDR3nt: TGTGCCAGCAGCTTAACCTACAATGAGCAGTTCTTC; CDR3aa: CASSLTYNEQFF
d_gene: -; abundance: many; j_gene: TRBJ2-7; len: 12; v_gene: TRBV30; CDR3nt: TGTGCCTGGAGCTTACAGGGAATCGAGCAGTACTTC; CDR3aa: CAWSLQGIEQYF
d_gene: TRBD2; abundance: many; j_gene: TRBJ2-6; len: 19; v_gene: TRBV19; CDR3nt: TGTGCCAGTACCACAAACCTACCCGGGACTAGCAATGGGGCCAACGTCCTGACTTTC; CDR3aa: CASTTNLPGTSNGANVLTF
d_gene: -; abundance: many; j_gene: TRBJ1-2; len: 12; v_gene: TRBV3-1; CDR3nt: TGTGCCAGCAGCCATACGGGTGTCGGCTACACCTTC; CDR3aa: CASSHTGVGYTF
d_gene: -; abundance: many; j_gene: TRBJ1-2; len: 13; v_gene: TRBV7-9; CDR3nt: TGTGCCAGCAGCTTTGAGGGGGACTATGGCTACACCTTC; CDR3aa: CASSFEGDYGYTF
d_gene: -; abundance: medium-sized; j_gene: TRBJ1-1; len: 16; v_gene: TRBV6-1; CDR3nt: TGTGCCAGCAGTGAGGGGGCGAGAGGTTTGGGCACTGAAGCTTTCTTT; CDR3aa: CASSEGARGLGTEAFF
d_gene: TRBD2; abundance: -; j_gene: TRBJ2-5; len: 18; v_gene: TRBV28; CDR3nt: TGTGCCAGCAGTTTATTAGTCCCTACTAGCGGGGATAGAGAGACACAGTACTTC; CDR3aa: CASSLLVPTSGDRETQYF
d_gene: -; abundance: many; j_gene: TRBJ1-2; len: 13; v_gene: TRBV14; CDR3nt: TGTGCCAGCGTCCCCACTGCTAACTATGGCTACACCTTC; CDR3aa: CASVPTANYGYTF
d_gene: TRBD2; abundance: many; j_gene: TRBJ2-2; len: 15; v_gene: TRBV20-1; CDR3nt: TGCAGTGTGGAGGGAGGGTTTGAGTACACCGGGGAGCTGTTTTTT; CDR3aa: CSVEGGFEYTGELFF
d_gene: -; abundance: many; j_gene: TRBJ1-3; len: 15; v_gene: TRBV11-2; CDR3nt: TGTGCCAGCAGCTTAGTCAGGGGCTCTGGAAACACCATATATTTT; CDR3aa: CASSLVRGSGNTIYF
d_gene: -; abundance: many; j_gene: TRBJ2-5; len: 12; v_gene: TRBV12-3/TRBV12-4; CDR3nt: TGTGCCAGCAGCGGGTTTGGAGAGACCCAGTACTTC; CDR3aa: CASSGFGETQYF
d_gene: TRBD2; abundance: many; j_gene: TRBJ2-2; len: 17; v_gene: TRBV6-6; CDR3nt: TGTGCCAGCAGTTACTCTAGCGGGGGGTGGAACACCGGGGAGCTGTTTTTT; CDR3aa: CASSYSSGGWNTGELFF
d_gene: TRBD2; abundance: many; j_gene: TRBJ2-1; len: 15; v_gene: TRBV9; CDR3nt: TGTGCCAGCAGCGCCTCGGGAGGGCCCCACAATGAGCAGTTCTTC; CDR3aa: CASSASGGPHNEQFF
d_gene: -; abundance: many; j_gene: TRBJ1-2; len: 16; v_gene: TRBV5-4; CDR3nt: TGTGCCAGCAGCACAGGCGGCATAAGGAACAACTATGGCTACACCTTC; CDR3aa: CASSTGGIRNNYGYTF
d_gene: -; abundance: many; j_gene: TRBJ1-6; len: 15; v_gene: TRBV3-1; CDR3nt: TGTGCCAGCAGCCCACTTGCCGGGGGCATCTCACCCCTCCACTTT; CDR3aa: CASSPLAGGISPLHF
d_gene: -; abundance: many; j_gene: TRBJ2-1; len: 14; v_gene: TRBV7-2; CDR3nt: TGTGCCAGCAGCCCGGGTTATGGTACGAATGAGCAGTTCTTC; CDR3aa: CASSPGYGTNEQFF
d_gene: -; abundance: many; j_gene: TRBJ2-7; len: 14; v_gene: TRBV6-1; CDR3nt: TGTGCCAGCATCCGGGGGACTGACTCCTACGAGCAGTACTTC; CDR3aa: CASIRGTDSYEQYF
d_gene: -; abundance: -; j_gene: TRBJ2-1; len: 17; v_gene: TRBV9; CDR3nt: TGTGCCAGCAGCGTAGGAGGAGAACTAAGCTCCTACAATGAGCAGTTCTTC; CDR3aa: CASSVGGELSSYNEQFF
d_gene: -; abundance: many; j_gene: TRBJ2-7; len: 13; v_gene: TRBV20-1; CDR3nt: TGCAGTGCTAGCGGGGACAACTCCTACGAGCAGTACTTC; CDR3aa: CSASGDNSYEQYF
d_gene: TRBD1; abundance: -; j_gene: TRBJ2-7; len: 15; v_gene: TRBV7-3; CDR3nt: TGTGCCAGCAGCCCCACGGGACAGGGGGCCTACGAGCAGTACTTC; CDR3aa: CASSPTGQGAYEQYF
d_gene: TRBD2; abundance: many; j_gene: TRBJ2-2; len: 20; v_gene: TRBV3-1; CDR3nt: TGTGCCAGCAGCCAAGGGAAATGGGGGGGAGGGCCAGAGAACACCGGGGAGCTGTTTTTT; CDR3aa: CASSQGKWGGGPENTGELFF
d_gene: TRBD1; abundance: many; j_gene: TRBJ1-2; len: 15; v_gene: TRBV6-6; CDR3nt: TGTGCCAGCAGTTACTCCCAGGGGGTTTCACATGGCTACACCTTC; CDR3aa: CASSYSQGVSHGYTF
d_gene: -; abundance: few; j_gene: TRBJ2-1; len: 13; v_gene: TRBV29-1; CDR3nt: TGCAGCGTTGAGGGTGGTCTTTACAATGAGCAGTTCTTC; CDR3aa: CSVEGGLYNEQFF